This T cell receptor beta chain appears in the sequencing data of a study of shared clonotypes between healthy human individuals. Study details: The study drew on a couple of women and a few men aged 18 to 49 as donors.

As defined, naive CD8 cells were CD45RO-negative and positively selected for CCR7, with terminally differentiated effector memory CD45RA+ cells excluded. The CDR3 is 15 amino acids. CDR1 is SGHTA and CDR2 is FQGTGA in the germline V gene. Trimming pared 0 bases from V and 1 base from J, leaving 9 bases between. TCRdb keeps only in-frame clones here, not all; method: immunoSEQ multiplex PCR. The data hold approximately 810,000 clones, with about 91% observed a single time. Input material: naive CD8+ T cells sorted from blood. The clonotype was recovered from a man aged 30 to 45 in good health. The V call is TRBV7-3, the J call TRBJ2-5; D perhaps matches TRBD2 (5 bases). The CDR3 bases are TGTGCCAGCAGCTTAACACCCGGGGTCCAAGAGACCCAGTACTTC. It is translated as CASSLTPGVQETQYF.